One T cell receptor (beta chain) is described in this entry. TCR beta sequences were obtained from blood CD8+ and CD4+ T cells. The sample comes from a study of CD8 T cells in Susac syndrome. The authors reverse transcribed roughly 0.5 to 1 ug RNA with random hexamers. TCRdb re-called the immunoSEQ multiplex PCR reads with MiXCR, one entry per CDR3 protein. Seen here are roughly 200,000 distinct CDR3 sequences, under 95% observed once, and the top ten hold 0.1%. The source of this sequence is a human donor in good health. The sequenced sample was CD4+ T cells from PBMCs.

The CDR3 loop reads CASSKPQGNTEAFF. CDR3 sequence (DNA): TGTGCCAGTAGTAAGCCTCAGGGAAACACTGAAGCTTTCTTT. The chain has TRBV19 and TRBJ1-1; D may be TRBD1 (5 bases). The CDR3 runs 14 residues. Germline assignment: CDR1 LNHDA and CDR2 SQIVND (reference sequence). The V and J ends lost 4 bases and 2 bases respectively, with 11 bases between them.